These 10 T cell receptor beta chains came from one sample sequenced in a study of graft-versus-host responses after intestinal transplantation. Data came from immunoSEQ multiplex PCR; TCRdb stores just in-frame clones and leaves some out. The sample records around 100,000 clones, 87% being singletons. These receptors have no identified antigens. Source: unstimulated CD4+ T cells sorted from spleen or lymph node cells, taken before transplant. These receptors originate from a human donor who was the organ donor for an intestinal transplant.

This clone appeared a single time. This chain uses TRBV5-4 with TRBJ2-3; D ambiguous. This CDR3 has 14 amino acids. CDR1 and CDR2 from the germline V gene are SGHNT and YYREEE (reference sequence). Trimming removed 4 bases from V and 4 bases from J, with 13 bases in between. The CDR3 bases are TGTGCCAGCAGCCCAATATCTCCGGCAGATACGCAGTATTTT. This gives the protein CASSPISPADTQYF.

The chain is built from TRBV11-2 and TRBJ1-2, with D tentatively TRBD1 (5 bases). Germline CDR1 is SGHAT and CDR2 is FQNNGV. Trimming pared 1 base from V and 4 bases from J, leaving 7 bases between. This CDR3 comprises 13 residues. The CDR3 DNA sequence: TGTGCCAGCAGCTTAGGGGGCTCCTATGGCTACACCTTC. This encodes CASSLGGSYGYTF.

The V call is TRBV30, the J call TRBJ2-7; 7 bases match TRBD2. This CDR3 is built from 14 residues. The germline V gene encodes CDR1 GTSNPN and CDR2 SVGIG (reference sequence). V dropped 0 bases and J dropped 7; count of bases not matched to a gene: 9. The CDR3 DNA sequence: TGTGCCTGGAGTGTACGCGGGGGATCGGGTGAGCAGTACTTC. This codes for CAWSVRGGSGEQYF.

Only a few counts were recorded for this clone. The CDR3 DNA reads TGTGCCAGCATGGGTCGGGAGAGCTCCTACGAGCAGTACTTC. Translating gives CASMGRESSYEQYF. The chain employs TRBV6-6 and TRBJ2-7; tentatively, D is TRBD2 (6 bases). V was clipped by 7 bases and J by 0 bases, with 13 bases between them. CDR1 and CDR2 from the germline V gene are MNHNY and SVGAGI (reference sequence). The CDR3 contains 14 residues.

The V gene is TRBV19, the J gene TRBJ1-1, with D uncertain. CDR1 and CDR2 from the germline V gene are LNHDA and SQIVND (reference sequence). V was shortened by 1 base and J by 7 bases, with 10 bases between the two germline ends. The CDR3 is made up of 13 amino acids. CDR3 loop: CASSIVLHHEAFF. In DNA, the CDR3 is TGTGCCAGTAGTATAGTATTACACCATGAAGCTTTCTTT.

A word on this clone: Other DNA sequences within the sample encode an identical CDR3. This chain uses TRBV6-4 with TRBJ1-1, with D unclear. Germline lookup yields CDR1 MRHNA and CDR2 SNTAGT. Trimming took 0 bases from V and 1 from J, leaving 3 bases between them. This CDR3 spans 13 amino acids. The CDR3 region has the DNA TGTGCCAGCAGTGACTCCCAGAACACTGAAGCTTTCTTT. Its translation: CASSDSQNTEAFF.

This chain uses TRBV19 with TRBJ1-5; weak D call: TRBD1 (6 bases). Between the trimmed V and J ends, which lost 6 bases and 2 bases, there was a span of 20 bases. Per germline, CDR1 LNHDA and CDR2 SQIVND (reference sequence). The CDR3 contains 17 residues. CDR3 nucleotide sequence: TGTGCCAGTAGCCTCACCCGACAGGCCCGGGGCAATCAGCCCCAGCATTTT. It encodes CASSLTRQARGNQPQHF.

Of note for this clone: The same CDR3 arises from other DNA sequences in this sample as well. The chain uses TRBV6-1 and TRBJ2-5; maybe TRBD2 (7 bases). The germline gives CDR1 MNHNS, CDR2 SASEGT. The CDR3 is 14 residues long. V dropped 0 bases and J dropped 4 bases, with 9 bases sitting between them. The CDR3 nucleotides read TGTGCCAGCAGTGAAGCGGGGGGGCCAGAGACCCAGTACTTC. Its translation: CASSEAGGPETQYF.

The rearrangement joins TRBV30 to TRBJ1-5; 7 positions agree with TRBD1. The CDR3 loop spans 12 amino acids. Germline lookup yields CDR1 GTSNPN and CDR2 SVGIG (reference sequence). The V gene end was trimmed by 5 bases and the J gene end by 4 bases; junction bases not matched to a gene: 2. CDR3 in DNA: TGTGCCTGGGCGACAGGGAATCAGCCCCAGCATTTT. This encodes CAWATGNQPQHF. Together with reference TRBV30 and TRBJ1-5, the CDR3 gives the full variable domain: SQTIHQWPATLVQPVGSPLSLECTVEGTSNPNLYWYRQAAGRGLQLLFYSVGIGQISSEVPQNLSASRPQDRQFILSSKKLLLSDSGFYLCAWATGNQPQHFGDGTRLSIL.

This chain links TRBV4-1 with TRBJ2-2; tentatively, D is TRBD2 (7 bases). Trimming shortened V by 1 base and J by 5 bases, and 11 bases separated the two germline ends. The CDR3 spans 15 residues. CDR1 MGHRA and CDR2 YSYEKL come from the germline V gene. In DNA, the CDR3 is TGCGCCAGCAGCCAAGGGGGGGGGCCAACCGGGGAGCTGTTTTTT. Amino acids: CASSQGGGPTGELFF.